This T cell receptor (beta chain) came from a study of CXCR3-negative and CXCR3-positive naive CD8 T cells. Via 5' RACE with UMI labels, TRB cDNA libraries were prepared. No DNA is given; TCRdb re-called the 5' RACE reads and lists each CDR3 protein once. The sample spans 70,000 to 100,000 distinct CDR3 sequences; the ten largest clones claim around 1.7%. Germline V gene sequence: CDR1 SNHLY, CDR2 FYNNEI. The CDR3 spans 14 residues. Whole-study results and caveats: Comparably high diversity marked both naive subsets, whereas memory CD8+ cells had much lower diversity. Compared with CXCR3-negative naive cells, CXCR3-positive naive cells showed more hydrophobic TRB CDR3s.

Remarks on this clonotype: Its cognate antigen is unknown.

This clonotype was obtained from a human donor in good health. Some clones in this sample may be carry-over from other donors' samples. Input material: naive CXCR3- CD8+ T cells from blood. The subset here: CD45RO-CCR7+CD27+CD95- naive CD8+ T cells lacking CXCR3 (TNR3-). The chain couples TRBV2 to TRBJ2-1; absent DNA, TCRdb's TRBD1 call cannot be checked. The CDR3 region is CASRGQGAYNEQFF.